Following are 2 T cell receptor beta chains from one sample sequenced in a study of T cell changes during pregnancy in multiple sclerosis. Method: immunoSEQ multiplex PCR; TCRdb's copy keeps in-frame clones and lacks some. The sample records approximately 46,000 clones, about 90% being singletons. This specimen consisted of CD8+ T cells from peripheral blood mononuclear cells, obtained after pregnancy. Receptors were obtained from a female donor with multiple sclerosis, enrolled in a pregnancy study.

The chain employs TRBV19 and TRBJ2-3; TRBD1 agrees at 9 bases. Germline CDR1 reads LNHDA; CDR2 reads SQIVND (reference sequence). The V segment lost 6 bases and the J segment 8 bases; nucleotides outside the gene matches: 9. The CDR3 spans 14 residues. The CDR3 coding sequence is TGTGCCAGTAGCCCTCCAAGGACAGGGGTTACGCAGTATTTT. The encoded protein is CASSPPRTGVTQYF.

This chain joins TRBV19 and TRBJ1-4, with unresolved D. V shed 1 base and J shed 4 bases, with 13 bases lying between them. There are 16 residues in the CDR3. CDR1 and CDR2 (germline): LNHDA, SQIVND (reference sequence). The CDR3 coding sequence is TGTGCCAGTAGTATAGCCTGGCAGGAAGATAATGAAAAACTGTTTTTT. This gives the protein CASSIAWQEDNEKLFF.